This paragraph covers one TCR beta chain sequence. The data are from a study of blood T cell repertoires in COVID-19. Overall study context: COVID-19 samples from acute and convalescent phases originated in the United States, Italy and Spain. The cDNA or gDNA used as material had been derived from T cells, B-cell-depleted T cells, or PBMCs.

Original data processing: Cell counts per sample came from amplifying reference gene primers. The method was immunoSEQ multiplex PCR; TCRdb's version includes in-frame clones alone and lacks a portion of them. That table gives V, J and clone size, and the DNA gave D and trimming. The sample yields 95,000 to 120,000 clones, 65% to 85% seen once. Germline V CDR1 and CDR2: MDHEN, SYDVKM. The CDR3 length is 16 residues. The V gene lost 2 bases and the J gene lost 0 bases, with 13 bases spanning the gap. The receptor comes from a man aged 50 to 59 with acute or convalescent COVID-19. The chain joins TRBV28 to TRBJ1-1; D is undetermined. The sample consisted of peripheral blood. CDR3 residues: CASSLGVRRMNTEAFF. In nucleotides, the CDR3 is TGTGCCAGCAGTTTAGGGGTACGGAGGATGAACACTGAAGCTTTCTTT. Full variable domain (remainder filled in from reference TRBV28 and TRBJ1-1): DVKVTQSSRYLVKRTGEKVFLECVQDMDHENMFWYRQDPGLGLRLIYFSYDVKMKEKGDIPEGYSVSREKKERFSLILESASTNQTSMYLCASSLGVRRMNTEAFFGQGTRLTVV.